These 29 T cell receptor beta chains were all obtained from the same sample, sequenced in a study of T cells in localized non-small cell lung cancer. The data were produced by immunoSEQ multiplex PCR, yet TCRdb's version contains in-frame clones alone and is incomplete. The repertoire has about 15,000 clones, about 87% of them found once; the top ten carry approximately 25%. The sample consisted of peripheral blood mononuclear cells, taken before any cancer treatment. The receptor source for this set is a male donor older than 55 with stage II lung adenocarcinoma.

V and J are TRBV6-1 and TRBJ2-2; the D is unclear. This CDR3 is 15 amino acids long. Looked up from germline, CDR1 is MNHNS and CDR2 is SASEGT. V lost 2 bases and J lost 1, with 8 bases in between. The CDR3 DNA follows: TGTGCCAGCAGTGAACCAGGAATGAACACCGGGGAGCTGTTTTTT. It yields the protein CASSEPGMNTGELFF.

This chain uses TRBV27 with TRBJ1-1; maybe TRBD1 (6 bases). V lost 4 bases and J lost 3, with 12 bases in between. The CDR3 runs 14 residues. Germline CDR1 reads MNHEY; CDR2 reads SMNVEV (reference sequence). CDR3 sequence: CASSSGGGDTEAFF. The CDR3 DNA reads TGTGCCAGCAGTTCTGGGGGCGGAGACACTGAAGCTTTCTTT.

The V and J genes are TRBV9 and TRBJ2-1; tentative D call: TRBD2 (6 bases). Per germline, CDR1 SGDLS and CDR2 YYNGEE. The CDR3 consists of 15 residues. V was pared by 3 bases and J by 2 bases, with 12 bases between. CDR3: CASSELWEAYNEQFF. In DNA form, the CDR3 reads TGTGCCAGCAGCGAGCTTTGGGAGGCCTACAATGAGCAGTTCTTC.

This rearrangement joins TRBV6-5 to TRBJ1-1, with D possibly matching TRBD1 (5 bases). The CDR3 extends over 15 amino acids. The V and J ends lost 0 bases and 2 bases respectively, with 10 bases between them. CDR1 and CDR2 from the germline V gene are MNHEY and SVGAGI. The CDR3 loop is CASSYSNRGNTEAFF. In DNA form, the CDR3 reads TGTGCCAGCAGTTACTCGAATAGGGGAAACACTGAAGCTTTCTTT.

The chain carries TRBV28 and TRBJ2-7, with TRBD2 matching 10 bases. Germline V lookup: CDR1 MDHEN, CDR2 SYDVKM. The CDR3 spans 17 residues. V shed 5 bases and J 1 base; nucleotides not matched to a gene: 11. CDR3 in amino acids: CASSPLGLARTSYEQYF. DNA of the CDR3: TGTGCCAGCAGTCCCCTGGGACTAGCGCGTACGTCCTACGAGCAGTACTTC.

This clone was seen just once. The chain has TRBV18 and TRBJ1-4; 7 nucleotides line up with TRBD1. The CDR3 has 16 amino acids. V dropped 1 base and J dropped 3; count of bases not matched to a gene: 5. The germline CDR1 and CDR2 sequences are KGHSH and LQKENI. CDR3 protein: CASSPQGAFPNEKLFF. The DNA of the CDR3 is TGTGCCAGCTCACCACAGGGGGCCTTCCCTAATGAAAAACTGTTTTTT.

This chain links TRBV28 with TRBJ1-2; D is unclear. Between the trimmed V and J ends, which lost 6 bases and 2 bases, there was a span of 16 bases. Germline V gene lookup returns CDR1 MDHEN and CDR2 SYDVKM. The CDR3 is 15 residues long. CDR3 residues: CASSTTGTQNYGYTF. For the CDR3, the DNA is TGTGCCAGCAGCACTACGGGAACCCAAAACTATGGCTACACCTTC.

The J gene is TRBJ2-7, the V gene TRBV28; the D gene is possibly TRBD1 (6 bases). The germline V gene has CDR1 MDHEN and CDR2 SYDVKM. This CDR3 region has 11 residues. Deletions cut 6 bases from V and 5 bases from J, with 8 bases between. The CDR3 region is CASSYRDEQYF. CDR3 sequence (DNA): TGTGCCAGCAGCTACAGGGACGAGCAGTACTTC.

This chain's CDR3 is CASSLRGTSQTVAQHF. In DNA form, the CDR3 reads TGTGCCAGCAGTTTAAGGGGGACCAGCCAAACGGTAGCCCAGCATTTT. This sequence joins TRBV28 and TRBJ1-5, with a possible D match to TRBD1 (6 bases). V was shortened by 2 bases and J by 11 bases, with 22 bases between the two germline ends. CDR3 size: 16 residues. In germline, CDR1 is MDHEN, CDR2 SYDVKM.

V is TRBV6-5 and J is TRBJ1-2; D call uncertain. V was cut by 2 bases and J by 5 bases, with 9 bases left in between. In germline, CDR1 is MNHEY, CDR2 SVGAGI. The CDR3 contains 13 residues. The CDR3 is CASSYVGGYGYTF. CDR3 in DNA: TGTGCCAGCAGTTACGTGGGAGGTTATGGCTACACCTTC.

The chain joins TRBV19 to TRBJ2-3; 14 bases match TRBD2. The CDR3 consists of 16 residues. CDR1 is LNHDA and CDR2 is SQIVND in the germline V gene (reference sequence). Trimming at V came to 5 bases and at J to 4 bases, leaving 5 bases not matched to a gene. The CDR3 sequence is CASSSWTSGRPDTQYF. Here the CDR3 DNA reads TGTGCCAGTAGTTCCTGGACTAGCGGGAGGCCAGATACGCAGTATTTT.

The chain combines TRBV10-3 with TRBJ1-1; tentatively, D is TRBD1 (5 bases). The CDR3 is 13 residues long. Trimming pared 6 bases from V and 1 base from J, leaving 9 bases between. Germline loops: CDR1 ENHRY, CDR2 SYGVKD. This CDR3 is CAISPGQNTEAFF. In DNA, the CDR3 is TGTGCCATCAGCCCCGGACAGAACACTGAAGCTTTCTTT.

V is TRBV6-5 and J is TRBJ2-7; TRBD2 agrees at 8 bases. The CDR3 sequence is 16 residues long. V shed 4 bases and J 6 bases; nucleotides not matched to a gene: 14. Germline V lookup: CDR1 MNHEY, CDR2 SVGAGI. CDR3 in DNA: TGTGCCAGCAGTTCCACCTCTTCCCTAGCGGGCTTCGAGCAGTACTTC. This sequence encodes CASSSTSSLAGFEQYF.

This CDR3 is CASSDSRQGPTGELFF. The CDR3 DNA reads as TGTGCCAGCAGTGACTCGCGACAGGGTCCCACCGGGGAGCTGTTTTTT. The chain links TRBV6-4 to TRBJ2-2; TRBD1 matches at 7 bases. Germline V gene lookup returns CDR1 MRHNA and CDR2 SNTAGT. The CDR3 is 16 amino acids. With V trimmed by 0 bases and J by 4 bases, 5 bases remained unmatched.

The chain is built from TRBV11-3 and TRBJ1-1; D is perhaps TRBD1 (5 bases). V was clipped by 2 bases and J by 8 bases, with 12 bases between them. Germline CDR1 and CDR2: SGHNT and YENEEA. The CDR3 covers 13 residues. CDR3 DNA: TGTGCCAGCAGCTTACTCAGGGAGAGCGAAGCTTTCTTT. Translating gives CASSLLRESEAFF.

Written as DNA, the CDR3 is TGTGCCTGGAGTGAGGCGTGGTCTGGTTCGGGGCCTAAGCCCCAGCATTTT. Translated, it gives CAWSEAWSGSGPKPQHF. The chain carries TRBV30 and TRBJ1-5; a weak D match, TRBD1 (5 bases). This CDR3 has 17 residues. V was clipped by 1 base and J by 8 bases, with 24 bases between them. Germline loops: CDR1 GTSNPN, CDR2 SVGIG (reference sequence).

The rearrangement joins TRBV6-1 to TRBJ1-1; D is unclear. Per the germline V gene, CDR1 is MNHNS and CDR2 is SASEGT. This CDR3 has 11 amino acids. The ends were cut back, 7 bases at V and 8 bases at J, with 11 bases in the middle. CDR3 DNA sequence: TGTGCCAGCAAGCCCTCTTCCGAAGCTTTCTTT. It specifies CASKPSSEAFF.

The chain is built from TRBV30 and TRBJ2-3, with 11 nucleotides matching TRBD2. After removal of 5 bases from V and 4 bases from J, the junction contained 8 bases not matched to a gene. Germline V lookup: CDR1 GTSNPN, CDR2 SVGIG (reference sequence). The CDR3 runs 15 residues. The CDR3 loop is CAWGQGTSGPDTQYF. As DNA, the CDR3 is TGTGCCTGGGGCCAGGGGACTAGCGGACCAGATACGCAGTATTTT. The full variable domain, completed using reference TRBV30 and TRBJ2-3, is SQTIHQWPATLVQPVGSPLSLECTVEGTSNPNLYWYRQAAGRGLQLLFYSVGIGQISSEVPQNLSASRPQDRQFILSSKKLLLSDSGFYLCAWGQGTSGPDTQYFGPGTRLTVL.

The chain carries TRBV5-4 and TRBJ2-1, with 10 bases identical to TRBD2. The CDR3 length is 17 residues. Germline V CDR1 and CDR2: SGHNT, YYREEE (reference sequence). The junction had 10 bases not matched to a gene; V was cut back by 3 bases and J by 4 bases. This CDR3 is CASSSPLAGAWYNEQFF. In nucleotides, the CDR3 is TGTGCCAGCAGCTCCCCTCTAGCGGGAGCGTGGTACAATGAGCAGTTCTTC.

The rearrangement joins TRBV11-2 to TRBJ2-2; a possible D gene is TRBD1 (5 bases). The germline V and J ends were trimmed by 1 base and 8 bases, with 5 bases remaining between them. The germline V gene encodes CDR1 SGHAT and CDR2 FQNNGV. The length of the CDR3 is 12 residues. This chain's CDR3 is CASSLAGGELFF. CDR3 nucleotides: TGTGCCAGCAGCTTAGCAGGGGGGGAGCTGTTTTTT. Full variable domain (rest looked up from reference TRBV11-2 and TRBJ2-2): EAGVAQSPRYKIIEKRQSVAFWCNPISGHATLYWYQQILGQGPKLLIQFQNNGVVDDSQLPKDRFSAERLKGVDSTLKIQPAKLEDSAVYLCASSLAGGELFFGEGSRLTVL.

CDR3 bases: TGTGCCAGCAGCCTAGGATCTCTCACAGATACGCAGTATTTT. This codes for CASSLGSLTDTQYF. The chain links TRBV9 to TRBJ2-3, with unresolved D. The germline V gene encodes CDR1 SGDLS and CDR2 YYNGEE. CDR3 length equals 14 residues. V lost 4 bases and J lost 2, with 11 bases in between. Combining the CDR3 with reference TRBV9 and TRBJ2-3 gives the whole variable domain DSGVTQTPKHLITATGQRVTLRCSPRSGDLSVYWYQQSLDQGLQFLIQYYNGEERAKGNILERFSAQQFPDLHSELNLSSLELGDSALYFCASSLGSLTDTQYFGPGTRLTVL.

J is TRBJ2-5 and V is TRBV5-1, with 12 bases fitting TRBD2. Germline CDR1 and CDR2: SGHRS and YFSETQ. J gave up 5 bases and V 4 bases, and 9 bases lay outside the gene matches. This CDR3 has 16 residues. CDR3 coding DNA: TGCGCCAGCAGCCTCCGACGACTAGCGGGAGTTGAGACCCAGTACTTC. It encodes CASSLRRLAGVETQYF.

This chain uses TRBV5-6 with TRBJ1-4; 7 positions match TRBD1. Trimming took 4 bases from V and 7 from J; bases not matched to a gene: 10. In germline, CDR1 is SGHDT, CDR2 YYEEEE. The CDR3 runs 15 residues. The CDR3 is CASSRRDRGSEKLFF. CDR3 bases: TGTGCCAGCAGCCGCCGGGACAGAGGAAGTGAAAAACTGTTTTTT.

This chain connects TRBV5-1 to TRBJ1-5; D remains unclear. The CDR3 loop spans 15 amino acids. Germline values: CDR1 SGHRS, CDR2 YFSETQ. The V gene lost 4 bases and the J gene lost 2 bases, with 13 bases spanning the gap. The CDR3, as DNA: TGCGCCAGCAGCCTCGACGGATATCGCAATCAGCCCCAGCATTTT. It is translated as CASSLDGYRNQPQHF.

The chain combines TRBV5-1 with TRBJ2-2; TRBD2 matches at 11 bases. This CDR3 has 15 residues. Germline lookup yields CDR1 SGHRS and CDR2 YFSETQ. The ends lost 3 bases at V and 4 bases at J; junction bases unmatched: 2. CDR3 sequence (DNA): TGCGCCAGCAGCTCGGGACTAGCGGTCACCGGGGAGCTGTTTTTT. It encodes CASSSGLAVTGELFF.

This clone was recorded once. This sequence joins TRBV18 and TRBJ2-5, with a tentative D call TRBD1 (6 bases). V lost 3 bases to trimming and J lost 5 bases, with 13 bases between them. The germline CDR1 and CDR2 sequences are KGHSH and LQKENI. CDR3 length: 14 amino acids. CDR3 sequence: CASSPSTGYETQYF. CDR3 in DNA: TGTGCCAGCTCACCCTCTACAGGGTACGAGACCCAGTACTTC.

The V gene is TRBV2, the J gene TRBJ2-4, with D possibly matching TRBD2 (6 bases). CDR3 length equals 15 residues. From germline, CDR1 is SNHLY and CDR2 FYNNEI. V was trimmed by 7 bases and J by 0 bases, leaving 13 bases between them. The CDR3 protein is CASTGERLAKNIQYF. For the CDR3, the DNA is TGTGCCAGCACGGGGGAGCGCTTAGCCAAAAACATTCAGTACTTC.

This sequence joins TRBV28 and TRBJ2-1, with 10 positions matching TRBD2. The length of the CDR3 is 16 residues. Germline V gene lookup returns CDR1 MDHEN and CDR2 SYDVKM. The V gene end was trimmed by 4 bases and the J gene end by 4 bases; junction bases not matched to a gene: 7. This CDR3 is CASSSGGLAEYNEQFF. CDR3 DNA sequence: TGTGCCAGCAGTTCCGGAGGACTAGCGGAATACAATGAGCAGTTCTTC.

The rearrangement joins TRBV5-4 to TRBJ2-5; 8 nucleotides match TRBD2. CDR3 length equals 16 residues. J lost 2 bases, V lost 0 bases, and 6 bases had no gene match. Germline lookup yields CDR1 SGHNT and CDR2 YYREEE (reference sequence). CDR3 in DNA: TGTGCCAGCAGCTTGGAAAGGCTAGCGGGTCAAGAGACCCAGTACTTC. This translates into CASSLERLAGQETQYF.